What follows are 32 T cell receptor beta chains derived from one specimen sequenced in a study of T-cell memory formation after mild COVID-19. TCRdb re-called the 5' RACE reads through MiXCR, storing one row per CDR3 protein. The sample records a few hundred thousand distinct CDR3 sequences, around 15% being singletons. The sequenced sample was PBMCs or a T cell subset sorted from them (not recorded which). The receptors were gathered from a man younger than 35 who had mild COVID-19 (a few samples of this study predate the infection). Cell type and time point are not known.

In this sample, this clonotype turned up a few times. V and J are TRBV20-1 and TRBJ2-5; D perhaps matches TRBD2 (7 bases). Germline CDR1 is DFQATT and CDR2 is SNEGSKA (reference sequence). The CDR3 contains 16 residues. Deletions cut 0 bases from V and 4 bases from J, with 18 bases between. CDR3 residues: CSARDPRGGFRETQYF. DNA for the CDR3: TGCAGTGCTAGAGATCCTAGGGGGGGCTTTAGAGAGACCCAGTACTTC.

The chain joins TRBV6-2 or TRBV6-3 to TRBJ2-2; the D is unclear. The germline gives CDR1 MNHEY, CDR2 SVGEGT. The ends were cut back, 4 bases at V and 6 bases at J, with 9 bases in the middle. The CDR3 is 13 residues long. The CDR3 loop is CASSSRNPGELFF. CDR3 nucleotides: TGTGCCAGCAGTTCCAGAAATCCCGGGGAGCTGTTTTTT.

This clonotype was counted between two and nine times. This chain links TRBV12-3 or TRBV12-4 with TRBJ1-1; D remains unclear. The V end lost 6 bases, the J end lost 1 base, and 12 bases lay between the germline ends. The CDR3 runs to 14 residues. The CDR3 DNA is TGTGCCAGCAGCTCAACAGAAACGAACACTGAAGCTTTCTTT. This translates into CASSSTETNTEAFF.

The CDR3 reads CASSLARGGQGGTEAFF. The CDR3 coding sequence is TGTGCCAGCAGCTTAGCGAGGGGGGGACAGGGAGGCACTGAAGCTTTCTTT. The chain couples TRBV7-8 to TRBJ1-1; 9 bases map to TRBD1. CDR3 length equals 17 residues. CDR1 SGHVS and CDR2 FQNEAQ come from the germline V gene. V trimming: 0 bases; J trimming: 4 bases; junction bases outside the gene matches: 9.

A few counts support this clonotype. This chain joins TRBV12-3 or TRBV12-4 and TRBJ2-5; no reliable D call. The CDR3 contains 14 residues. Trimming pared 3 bases from V and 1 base from J, leaving 9 bases between. CDR3 nucleotides: TGTGCCAGCAGTTTCCGGGCCATCCAAGAGACCCAGTACTTC. Its protein is CASSFRAIQETQYF.

This clonotype was counted between two and nine times. The chain carries TRBV5-5 and TRBJ1-4; D possibly corresponds to TRBD1 (5 bases). V lost 6 bases to trimming and J lost 6 bases, with 12 bases between them. CDR3 length equals 13 residues. CDR1 is SGHKS, CDR2 YYEKEE, per germline (reference sequence). CDR3 protein: CASMGDPDEKLFF. CDR3 DNA: TGTGCCAGCATGGGGGACCCGGATGAAAAACTGTTTTTT.

V and J are TRBV4-1 and TRBJ1-1; maybe TRBD1 (6 bases). Germline V gene data show CDR1 as MGHRA and CDR2 as YSYEKL. The V and J ends lost 8 bases and 1 base respectively, with 11 bases between them. The CDR3 contains 13 residues. CDR3 sequence (DNA): TGCGCCAGCGGACGAGGGGGGAACACTGAAGCTTTCTTT. This encodes CASGRGGNTEAFF.

This clonotype was found many times. The V call is TRBV12-3 or TRBV12-4, the J call TRBJ1-5; D unresolved. The CDR3 totals 12 residues. V was clipped by 2 bases and J by 7 bases, with 6 bases between them. The CDR3 protein is CASSLNIQPQHF. The CDR3 DNA sequence: TGTGCCAGCAGTTTAAATATCCAGCCCCAGCATTTT.

This clonotype was picked up a small number of times. V gene TRBV10-3 combines with J gene TRBJ2-2, with 8 bases identical to TRBD1. Germline V gene lookup returns CDR1 ENHRY and CDR2 SYGVKD. The CDR3 covers 18 residues. V trimming: 9 bases; J trimming: 1 base; junction bases outside the gene matches: 16. The CDR3 DNA sequence: TGTGCCATAGAACACGACTCGGGACAGGCCATGAACACCGGGGAGCTGTTTTTT. It specifies CAIEHDSGQAMNTGELFF.

This clonotype was seen ten or more times. The chain has TRBV7-2 and TRBJ2-5; D is possibly TRBD2 (5 bases). Germline V CDR1 and CDR2: SGHTA, FQGNSA. V was shortened by 0 bases and J by 2 bases, with 10 bases between the two germline ends. This CDR3 spans 15 amino acids. CDR3 region: CASSLARGSQETQYF. As DNA, the CDR3 is TGTGCCAGCAGCTTAGCCCGGGGTAGTCAAGAGACCCAGTACTTC.

This clonotype was counted many times. V is TRBV7-3 and J is TRBJ2-5; 13 positions agree with TRBD2. Trimming removed 3 bases from V and 5 bases from J; junction bases left unmatched: 6. The CDR3 contains 16 residues. Per germline, CDR1 SGHTA and CDR2 FQGTGA. CDR3: CASSLGGLAGTETQYF. The CDR3 DNA is TGTGCCAGCAGCTTGGGGGGACTAGCGGGGACGGAGACCCAGTACTTC.

The rearrangement links TRBV9 to TRBJ2-3, with D hard to call. Per the germline V gene, CDR1 is SGDLS and CDR2 is YYNGEE. With 0 bases removed from V and 5 bases from J, the gap between germline ends came to 1 base. The CDR3 consists of 11 residues. The CDR3 protein is CASSVVDTQYF. CDR3 DNA: TGTGCCAGCAGCGTAGTAGATACGCAGTATTTT.

This clonotype was seen only a few times. The chain combines TRBV6-5 with TRBJ1-1; TRBD1 is a possible D gene (5 bases). Germline CDR1 reads MNHEY; CDR2 reads SVGAGI. The V end lost 2 bases, the J end lost 3 bases, and 7 bases lay between the germline ends. The CDR3 has 13 residues. The CDR3 DNA reads as TGTGCCAGCAGTTACGGGACGTACACTGAAGCTTTCTTT. The encoded protein is CASSYGTYTEAFF.

The CDR3 loop reads CASTKMGTVNQPQHF. As DNA, the CDR3 is TGTGCCAGTACCAAAATGGGGACAGTAAATCAGCCCCAGCATTTT. V usage is TRBV19 and J usage is TRBJ1-5, with TRBD1 matching 7 bases. V lost 7 bases to trimming and J lost 4 bases; unmatched junction nucleotides: 10. CDR3 length: 15 residues. Per the germline V gene, CDR1 is LNHDA and CDR2 is SQIVND (reference sequence). Supplemented by reference TRBV19 and TRBJ1-5, the full variable domain reads DGGITQSPKYLFRKEGQNVTLSCEQNLNHDAMYWYRQDPGQGLRLIYYSQIVNDFQKGDIAEGYSVSREKKESFPLTVTSAQKNPTAFYLCASTKMGTVNQPQHFGDGTRLSIL.

This CDR3 reads CASSSTKGIYGYTF. The DNA for the CDR3 is TGTGCCAGCAGCTCAACTAAGGGAATCTATGGCTACACCTTC. The chain couples TRBV6-5 to TRBJ1-2, with D unresolved. Trimming stripped 6 bases from V and 4 bases from J, with 15 bases between. The CDR3 covers 14 residues. Looked up from germline, CDR1 is MNHEY and CDR2 is SVGAGI.

This clonotype was seen more than once but under ten times. The genes are TRBV4-1 and TRBJ2-7; 7 nucleotides match TRBD1. The CDR3 runs to 14 residues. Germline V CDR1 and CDR2: MGHRA, YSYEKL. Germline trimming cut 3 bases from V and 5 bases from J; bases unmatched to any gene: 7. The CDR3, as DNA: TGCGCCAGCAGCCAGGCCGGGACAGAAAACGAGCAGTACTTC. Residues: CASSQAGTENEQYF.

This chain connects TRBV7-9 to TRBJ1-3, with 8 bases aligning to TRBD1. Per germline, CDR1 SEHNR and CDR2 FQNEAQ (reference sequence). The CDR3 contains 17 residues. Trimming cost V 5 bases and J 0 bases; bases outside gene matches: 9. This chain's CDR3 is CASSADRGPLSGNTIYF. For the CDR3, the DNA is TGTGCCAGCAGCGCCGACAGGGGTCCCCTCTCTGGAAACACCATATATTTT.

The chain joins TRBV12-3 or TRBV12-4 to TRBJ1-1, with D unclear. V was clipped by 5 bases and J by 0 bases, with 13 bases between them. CDR3 length: 15 amino acids. CDR3 amino acids: CASSLRVGMNTEAFF. The CDR3 nucleotides are TGTGCCAGCAGTCTGAGGGTGGGGATGAACACTGAAGCTTTCTTT.

CDR3 amino acids: CASSGGRGGTDTQYF. In nucleotides, the CDR3 is TGTGCCAGCTCGGGGGGCAGGGGGGGCACAGATACGCAGTATTTT. J is TRBJ2-3 and V is TRBV12-3 or TRBV12-4; tentatively, D is TRBD1 or TRBD2 (7 bases each). V lost 8 bases to trimming and J lost 1 base, with 16 bases between them. CDR3 length: 15 residues.

The chain employs TRBV2 and TRBJ2-7; D is unclear. V lost 4 bases, J lost 7 bases, and 11 bases lay in between. Germline assignment: CDR1 SNHLY and CDR2 FYNNEI. The CDR3 is 12 residues long. The CDR3 region is CASSAPMGEQYV. As DNA, the CDR3 is TGTGCCAGCAGTGCCCCGATGGGGGAGCAGTACGTC.

The chain combines TRBV7-8 with TRBJ1-3, with 7 bases that match TRBD1. Losses at the gene ends were 5 bases for V and 2 bases for J; bases not matched to a gene: 12. The CDR3 runs 17 residues. In germline, CDR1 is SGHVS, CDR2 FQNEAQ. Here the CDR3 DNA reads TGTGCCAGCAGCGCTCGGGAGGGGGCAGTTACTGGAAACACCATATATTTT. Translation gives CASSAREGAVTGNTIYF.

The CDR3 bases are TGTGCCAGCAGTTACGTAGGGGTTAACTATGGCTACACCTTC. Its translation: CASSYVGVNYGYTF. This chain connects TRBV6-6 to TRBJ1-2; the D gene is possibly TRBD1 (5 bases). The germline gives CDR1 MNHNY, CDR2 SVGAGI (reference sequence). V was clipped by 2 bases and J by 1 base, with 8 bases between them. This CDR3 region has 14 residues.

This clonotype was recorded many times. The chain links TRBV12-3 or TRBV12-4 to TRBJ1-2; D is uncertain. Trimming stripped 6 bases from V and 7 bases from J, with 12 bases between. The CDR3 runs 12 residues. The CDR3 sequence: CASSRESGGYTF. The DNA for the CDR3 is TGTGCCAGCAGCCGCGAGTCGGGTGGCTACACCTTC.

V usage is TRBV29-1 and J usage is TRBJ2-1; no clear D gene. This CDR3 contains 11 residues. Germline V gene data show CDR1 as SQVTM and CDR2 as ANQGSEA. V lost 2 bases, J lost 11 bases, and 10 bases lay in between. As DNA, the CDR3 is TGCAGCGTTGAACTCGGTACACAGCAGTTCTTC. This translates into CSVELGTQQFF.

This clonotype came up once. This chain uses TRBV2 with TRBJ2-7; D remains unclear. V was trimmed by 2 bases and J by 7 bases, leaving 12 bases between them. There are 13 residues in the CDR3. From germline, CDR1 is SNHLY and CDR2 FYNNEI. CDR3 nucleotides: TGTGCCAGCAGTGAACTGGGTTTGAGGGAGCAGTACGTC. Its translation: CASSELGLREQYV.

The chain combines TRBV12-3 or TRBV12-4 with TRBJ1-1, with TRBD1 as a possible D gene (5 bases). The CDR3 is 13 residues long. Trimming took off 7 bases at V and 0 bases at J, with 9 bases between the two ends. CDR3 in amino acids: CASTPGLNTEAFF. DNA for the CDR3: TGTGCCAGCACCCCGGGGCTGAACACTGAAGCTTTCTTT.

This clonotype was counted between two and nine times. This rearrangement joins TRBV28 to TRBJ1-1; no firm D call. Deletions cut 7 bases from V and 1 base from J, with 13 bases between. The CDR3 covers 14 residues. CDR1 and CDR2 from the germline V gene are MDHEN and SYDVKM. CDR3 nucleotides: TGTGCCAGCATTTACGGAGACAAGAACACTGAAGCTTTCTTT. Protein sequence: CASIYGDKNTEAFF. The full variable domain, with the rest looked up from reference TRBV28 and TRBJ1-1, is DVKVTQSSRYLVKRTGEKVFLECVQDMDHENMFWYRQDPGLGLRLIYFSYDVKMKEKGDIPEGYSVSREKKERFSLILESASTNQTSMYLCASIYGDKNTEAFFGQGTRLTVV.

This clonotype showed up just a few times. This chain links TRBV6-1 with TRBJ1-4; the D gene is possibly TRBD1 (5 bases). This CDR3 spans 19 amino acids. Germline CDR1 reads MNHNS; CDR2 reads SASEGT. V was cut by 4 bases and J by 0 bases, with 21 bases left in between. CDR3 protein: CASSAHLTGQLATNEKLFF. The CDR3 DNA reads TGTGCCAGCAGTGCCCACTTAACAGGCCAACTTGCAACTAATGAAAAACTGTTTTTT.

This clonotype was observed a few times. The chain is built from TRBV29-1 and TRBJ2-2; 9 nucleotides line up with TRBD2. CDR1 and CDR2 from the germline V gene are SQVTM and ANQGSEA. J was trimmed by 6 bases and V by 7 bases; bases with no gene match: 12. The CDR3 sequence is 15 residues long. Here the CDR3 reads CSATPRGGRSGELFF. The CDR3 bases are TGCAGCGCAACCCCGCGGGGGGGGCGGTCCGGGGAGCTGTTTTTT.

This clonotype showed up just a few times. The chain combines TRBV7-8 with TRBJ2-7; D unresolved. The CDR3 consists of 11 residues. The V and J ends lost 5 bases and 6 bases respectively, with 8 bases between them. Per germline, CDR1 SGHVS and CDR2 FQNEAQ. DNA of the CDR3: TGTGCCAGCAGCCCCTCCATCGAGCAGTACTTC. Translated, it gives CASSPSIEQYF.

V is TRBV3-1 and J is TRBJ1-1, with 10 bases matching TRBD1. V dropped 4 bases and J dropped 1; count of bases not matched to a gene: 3. This CDR3 is 15 amino acids long. The V gene's germline CDR1 is LGHDT and CDR2 YNNKEL (reference sequence). The CDR3 region is CASSLRTGGNTEAFF. The DNA for the CDR3 is TGTGCCAGCAGCCTAAGGACAGGGGGGAACACTGAAGCTTTCTTT.

The chain has TRBV7-2 and TRBJ2-3; 10 bases line up with TRBD2. Germline trimming cut 4 bases from V and 2 bases from J; bases unmatched to any gene: 9. Germline V gene sequence: CDR1 SGHTA, CDR2 FQGNSA. The CDR3 is made up of 17 amino acids. The CDR3 spells CASSSPLAGGVTDTQYF. For the CDR3, the DNA is TGTGCCAGCAGCTCACCGTTAGCGGGGGGTGTCACAGATACGCAGTATTTT.